The sequence of this T cell receptor beta chain was determined in a study of breast tumors, draining lymph nodes, adjacent tissues. The lymph nodes were axillary draining lymph nodes from breast cancer patients. Germline V CDR1 and CDR2: MNHNY, SVGAGI (reference sequence). The CDR3 loop spans 14 amino acids. J gave up 5 bases and V 5 bases, and 8 bases lay outside the gene matches. Study results and limitations: Data only fit, rather than demonstrated, lymph node origin of most tumor T cells. Findings are consistent with lymph node origin and intratumoral expansion of most tumor T cells. Luminal-like breast cancer showed significantly higher tumor–nontumor repertoire similarity than basal-like. Tumor repertoires ranked between lymph nodes and nontumor tissue in diversity, with V and J gene preferences.

This clonotype was observed a handful of times. Antigen unknown. TCRdb re-called the multiplex PCR reads with MiXCR, one entry per CDR3 protein. The sample shows over 200,000 distinct CDR3 sequences, about 30% of them seen only once. Sequenced input: axillary lymph node tissue. The source of this sequence is a female donor with breast cancer. Some clones in this sample may be carry-over from other donors' samples. The chain recombines TRBV6-6 with TRBJ1-1; 7 positions match TRBD1. The CDR3 reads CASSPSAGGTEAFF. The CDR3 coding sequence is TGTGCCAGCAGTCCGTCCGCAGGGGGTACTGAAGCTTTCTTT.